This T cell receptor beta chain came from a study of blood T cell repertoires in COVID-19. At the level of the study: The study drew acute and convalescent COVID-19 samples from the United States, Italy and Spain. PBMCs, B-cell-depleted T cells, or T cells provided the cDNA or gDNA that made up the material.

Trimming stripped 7 bases from V and 3 bases from J, with 9 bases between. CDR3 length: 13 residues. In the study's own analysis: Researchers report that nucleated cell counts were estimated from reference gene primer amplification. The protocol was immunoSEQ multiplex PCR, while the TCRdb copy is restricted to in-frame clones and leaves out a portion. The V and J calls and the clone size are those of that table, but D and trimming were determined from the DNA. The repertoire has 50,000 to 60,000 clones, approximately 91% of them found once; the top ten carry roughly 10%. The sequencing input was peripheral blood. The TCR originated in an elderly woman with acute or convalescent COVID-19. V and J are TRBV12-3 or TRBV12-4 and TRBJ1-4; perhaps TRBD1 as D (5 bases). CDR3 coding DNA: TGTGCCAGCATACAGGCGTCTAATGAAAAACTGTTTTTT. Translated: CASIQASNEKLFF.